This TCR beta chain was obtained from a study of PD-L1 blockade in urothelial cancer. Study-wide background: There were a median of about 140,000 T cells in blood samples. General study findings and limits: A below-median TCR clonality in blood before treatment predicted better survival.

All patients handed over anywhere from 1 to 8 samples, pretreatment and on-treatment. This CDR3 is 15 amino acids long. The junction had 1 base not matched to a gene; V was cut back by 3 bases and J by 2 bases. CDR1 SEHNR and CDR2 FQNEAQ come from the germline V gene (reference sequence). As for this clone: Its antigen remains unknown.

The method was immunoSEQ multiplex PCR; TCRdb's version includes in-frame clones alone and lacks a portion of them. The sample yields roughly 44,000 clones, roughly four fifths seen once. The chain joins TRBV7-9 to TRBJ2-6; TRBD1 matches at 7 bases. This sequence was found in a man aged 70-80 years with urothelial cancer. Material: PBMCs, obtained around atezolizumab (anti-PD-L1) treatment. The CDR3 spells CASSFDRAGANVLTF. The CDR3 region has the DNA TGTGCCAGCAGCTTTGACAGGGCTGGGGCCAACGTCCTGACTTTC.